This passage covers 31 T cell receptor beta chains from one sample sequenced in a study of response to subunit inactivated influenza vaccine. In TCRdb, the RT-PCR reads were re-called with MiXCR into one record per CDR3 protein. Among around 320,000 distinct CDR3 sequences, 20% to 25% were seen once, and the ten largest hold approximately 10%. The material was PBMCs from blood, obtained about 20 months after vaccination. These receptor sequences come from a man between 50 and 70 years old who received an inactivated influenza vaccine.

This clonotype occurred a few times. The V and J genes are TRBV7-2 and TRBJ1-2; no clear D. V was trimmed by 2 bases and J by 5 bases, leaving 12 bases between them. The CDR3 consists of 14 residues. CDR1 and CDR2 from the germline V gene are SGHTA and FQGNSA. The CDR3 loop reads CASSLSWEGYGYTF. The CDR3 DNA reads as TGTGCCAGCAGCTTAAGCTGGGAAGGGTATGGCTACACCTTC.

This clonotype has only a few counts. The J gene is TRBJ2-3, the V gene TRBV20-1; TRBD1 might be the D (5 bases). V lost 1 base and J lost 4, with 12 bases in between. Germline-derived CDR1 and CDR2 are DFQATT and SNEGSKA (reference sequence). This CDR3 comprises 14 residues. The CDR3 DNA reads TGCAGTGCTAGAGTGGGGCCCGCCGCAGATACGCAGTATTTT. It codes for CSARVGPAADTQYF.

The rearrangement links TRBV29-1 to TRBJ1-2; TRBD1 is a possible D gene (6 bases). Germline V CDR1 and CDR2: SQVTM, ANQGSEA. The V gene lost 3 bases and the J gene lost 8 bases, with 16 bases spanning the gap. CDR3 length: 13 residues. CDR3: CSVEGGRGGGYTF. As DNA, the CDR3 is TGCAGCGTTGAGGGGGGGCGAGGCGGCGGCTACACCTTC.

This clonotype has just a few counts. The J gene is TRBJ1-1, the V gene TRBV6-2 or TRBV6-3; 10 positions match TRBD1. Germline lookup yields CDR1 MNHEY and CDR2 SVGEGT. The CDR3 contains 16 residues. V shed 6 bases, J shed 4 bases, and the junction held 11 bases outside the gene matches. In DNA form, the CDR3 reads TGTGCCAGCAGGCGACAGGGGGCAAACGTTGGCACTGAAGCTTTCTTT. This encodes CASRRQGANVGTEAFF.

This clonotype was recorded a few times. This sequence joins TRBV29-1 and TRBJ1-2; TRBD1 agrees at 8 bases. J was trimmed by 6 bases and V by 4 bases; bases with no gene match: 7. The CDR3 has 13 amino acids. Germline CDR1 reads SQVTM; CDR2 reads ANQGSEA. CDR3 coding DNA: TGCAGCGTTGCTGGACAGGGAAGAAATGGCTACACCTTC. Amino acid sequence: CSVAGQGRNGYTF.

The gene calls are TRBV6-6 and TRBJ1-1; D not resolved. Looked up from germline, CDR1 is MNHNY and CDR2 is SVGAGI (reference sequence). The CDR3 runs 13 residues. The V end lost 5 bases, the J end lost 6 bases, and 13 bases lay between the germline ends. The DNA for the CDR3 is TGTGCCAGCAGTGCCGTTTCGGGTCCTGAAGCTTTCTTT. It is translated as CASSAVSGPEAFF.

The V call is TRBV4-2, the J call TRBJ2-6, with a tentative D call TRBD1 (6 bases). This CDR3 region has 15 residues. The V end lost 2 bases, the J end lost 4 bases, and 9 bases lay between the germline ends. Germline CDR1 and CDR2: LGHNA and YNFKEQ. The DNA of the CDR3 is TGTGCCAGCAGCCAAACAGGGAGAGGGGCCAACGTCCTGACTTTC. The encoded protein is CASSQTGRGANVLTF.

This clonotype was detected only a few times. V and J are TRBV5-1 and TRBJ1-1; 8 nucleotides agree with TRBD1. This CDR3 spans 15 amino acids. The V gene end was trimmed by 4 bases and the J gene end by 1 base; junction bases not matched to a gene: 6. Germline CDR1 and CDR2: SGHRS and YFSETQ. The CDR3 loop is CASSKGDRGNTEAFF. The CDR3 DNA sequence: TGCGCCAGCAGCAAAGGCGACAGGGGGAACACTGAAGCTTTCTTT.

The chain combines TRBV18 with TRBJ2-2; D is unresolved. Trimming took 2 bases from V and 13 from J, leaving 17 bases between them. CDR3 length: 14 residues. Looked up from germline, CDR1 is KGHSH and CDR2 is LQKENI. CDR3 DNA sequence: TGTGCCAGCTCACCATCGCGGACCGAATTAAGGCTGTTTTTT. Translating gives CASSPSRTELRLFF.

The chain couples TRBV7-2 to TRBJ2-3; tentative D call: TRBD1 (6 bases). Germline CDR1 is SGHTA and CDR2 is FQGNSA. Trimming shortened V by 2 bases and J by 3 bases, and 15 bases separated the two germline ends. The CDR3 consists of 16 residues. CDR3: CASSLRVGGVTDTQYF. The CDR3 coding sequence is TGTGCCAGCAGCTTAAGGGTAGGGGGTGTAACAGATACGCAGTATTTT. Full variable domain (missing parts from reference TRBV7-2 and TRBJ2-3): GAGVSQSPSNKVTEKGKDVELRCDPISGHTALYWYRQSLGQGLEFLIYFQGNSAPDKSGLPSDRFSAERTGGSVSTLTIQRTQQEDSAVYLCASSLRVGGVTDTQYFGPGTRLTVL.

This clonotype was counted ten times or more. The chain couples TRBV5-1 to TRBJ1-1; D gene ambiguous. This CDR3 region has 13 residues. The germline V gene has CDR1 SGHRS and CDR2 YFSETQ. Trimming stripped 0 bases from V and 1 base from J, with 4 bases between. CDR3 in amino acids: CASSLEANTEAFF. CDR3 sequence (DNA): TGCGCCAGCAGCTTGGAAGCGAACACTGAAGCTTTCTTT.

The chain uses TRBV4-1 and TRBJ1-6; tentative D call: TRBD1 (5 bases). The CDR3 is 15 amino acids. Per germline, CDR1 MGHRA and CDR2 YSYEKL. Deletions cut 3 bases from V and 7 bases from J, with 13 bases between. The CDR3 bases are TGCGCCAGCAGCCAGGAGGGGAGGGAGAATTCACCCCTCCACTTT. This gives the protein CASSQEGRENSPLHF.

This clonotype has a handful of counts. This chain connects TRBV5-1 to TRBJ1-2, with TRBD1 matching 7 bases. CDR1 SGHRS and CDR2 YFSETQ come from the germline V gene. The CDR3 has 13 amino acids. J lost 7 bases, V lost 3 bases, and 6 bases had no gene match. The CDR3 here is CASSSDRLGGYTF. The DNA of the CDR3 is TGCGCCAGCAGCTCGGACAGGTTGGGTGGCTACACCTTC.

The DNA of the CDR3 is TGCAGTGCTAGCGGGCACGAGCAGTACTTC. It is translated as CSASGHEQYF. The chain carries TRBV20-1 and TRBJ2-7; unclear D gene. With 3 bases removed from V and 5 bases from J, the gap between germline ends came to 5 bases. The CDR3 has 10 residues. Germline V gene data show CDR1 as DFQATT and CDR2 as SNEGSKA (reference sequence).

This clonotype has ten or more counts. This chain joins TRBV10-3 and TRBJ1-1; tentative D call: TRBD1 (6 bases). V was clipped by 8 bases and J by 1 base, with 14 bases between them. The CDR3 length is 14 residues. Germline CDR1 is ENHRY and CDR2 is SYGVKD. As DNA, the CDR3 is TGTGCCATCCGGGCAGGGGCCGCGAACACTGAAGCTTTCTTT. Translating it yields CAIRAGAANTEAFF.

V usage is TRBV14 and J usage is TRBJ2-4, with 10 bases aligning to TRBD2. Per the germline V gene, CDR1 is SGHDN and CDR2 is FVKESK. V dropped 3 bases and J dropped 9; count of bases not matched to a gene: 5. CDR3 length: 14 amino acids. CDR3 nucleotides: TGTGCCAGCAGCCAGTCTAGCGGGAGTTCCATTCAGTACTTC. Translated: CASSQSSGSSIQYF.

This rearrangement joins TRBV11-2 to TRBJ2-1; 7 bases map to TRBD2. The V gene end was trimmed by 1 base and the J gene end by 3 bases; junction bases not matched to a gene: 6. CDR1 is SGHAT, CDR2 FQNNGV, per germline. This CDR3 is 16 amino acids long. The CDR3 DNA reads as TGTGCCAGCAGCTTAGCCTCTAGCGGAGTCTACAATGAGCAGTTCTTC. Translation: CASSLASSGVYNEQFF. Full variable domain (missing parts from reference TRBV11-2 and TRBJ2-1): EAGVAQSPRYKIIEKRQSVAFWCNPISGHATLYWYQQILGQGPKLLIQFQNNGVVDDSQLPKDRFSAERLKGVDSTLKIQPAKLEDSAVYLCASSLASSGVYNEQFFGPGTRLTVL.

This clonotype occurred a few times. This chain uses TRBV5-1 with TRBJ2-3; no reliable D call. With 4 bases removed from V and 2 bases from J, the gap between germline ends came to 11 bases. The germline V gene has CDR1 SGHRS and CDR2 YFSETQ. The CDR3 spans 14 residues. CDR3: CASSLGSLTDTQYF. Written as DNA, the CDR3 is TGCGCCAGCAGCCTCGGGTCGCTCACAGATACGCAGTATTTT. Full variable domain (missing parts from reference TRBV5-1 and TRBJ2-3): KAGVTQTPRYLIKTRGQQVTLSCSPISGHRSVSWYQQTPGQGLQFLFEYFSETQRNKGNFPGRFSGRQFSNSRSEMNVSTLELGDSALYLCASSLGSLTDTQYFGPGTRLTVL.

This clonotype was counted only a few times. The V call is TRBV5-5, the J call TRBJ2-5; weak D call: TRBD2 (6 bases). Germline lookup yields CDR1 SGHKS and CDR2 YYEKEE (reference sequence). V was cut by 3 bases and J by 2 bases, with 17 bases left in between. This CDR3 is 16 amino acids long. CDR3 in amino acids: CASSSSFAEGQETQYF. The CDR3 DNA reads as TGTGCCAGCAGCTCTTCGTTCGCGGAGGGGCAAGAGACCCAGTACTTC. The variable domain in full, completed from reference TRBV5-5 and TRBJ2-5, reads DAGVTQSPTHLIKTRGQQVTLRCSPISGHKSVSWYQQVLGQGPQFIFQYYEKEERGRGNFPDRFSARQFPNYSSELNVNALLLGDSALYLCASSSSFAEGQETQYFGPGTRLLVL.

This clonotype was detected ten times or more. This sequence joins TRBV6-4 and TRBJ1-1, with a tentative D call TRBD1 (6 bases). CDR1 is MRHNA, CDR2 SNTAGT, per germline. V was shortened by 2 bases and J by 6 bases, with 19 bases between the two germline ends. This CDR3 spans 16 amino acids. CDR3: CASSDPLGGVVPEAFF. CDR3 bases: TGTGCCAGCAGTGACCCCCTAGGGGGGGTTGTCCCTGAAGCTTTCTTT.

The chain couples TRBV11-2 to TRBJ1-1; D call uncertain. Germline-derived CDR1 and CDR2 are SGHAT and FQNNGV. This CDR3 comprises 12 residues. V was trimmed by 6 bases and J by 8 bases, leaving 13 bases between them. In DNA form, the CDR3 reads TGTGCCAGCAGACGGACGGACGGCGAAGCTTTCTTT. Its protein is CASRRTDGEAFF.

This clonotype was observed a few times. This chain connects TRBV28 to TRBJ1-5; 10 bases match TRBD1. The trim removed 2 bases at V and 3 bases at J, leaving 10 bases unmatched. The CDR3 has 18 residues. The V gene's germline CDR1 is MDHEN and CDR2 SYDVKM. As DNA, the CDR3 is TGTGCCAGCAGTTTACGCCCGACAGGGGGCTTGTACAATCAGCCCCAGCATTTT. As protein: CASSLRPTGGLYNQPQHF.

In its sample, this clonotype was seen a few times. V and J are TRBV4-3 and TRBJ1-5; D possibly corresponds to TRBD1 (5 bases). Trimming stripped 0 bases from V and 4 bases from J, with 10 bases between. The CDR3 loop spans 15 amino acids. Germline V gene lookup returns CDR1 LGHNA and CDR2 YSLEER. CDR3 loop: CASSQDRGLNQPQHF. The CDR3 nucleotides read TGCGCCAGCAGCCAAGATAGGGGCCTTAATCAGCCCCAGCATTTT.

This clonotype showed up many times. DNA of the CDR3: TGTGCCAGCAGCCTGGGGAATAGCAATCAGCCCCAGCATTTT. Protein: CASSLGNSNQPQHF. The rearrangement uses TRBV12-3 or TRBV12-4 and TRBJ1-5; D ambiguous. The CDR3 is 14 residues long. The V end lost 6 bases, the J end lost 0 bases, and 9 bases lay between the germline ends.

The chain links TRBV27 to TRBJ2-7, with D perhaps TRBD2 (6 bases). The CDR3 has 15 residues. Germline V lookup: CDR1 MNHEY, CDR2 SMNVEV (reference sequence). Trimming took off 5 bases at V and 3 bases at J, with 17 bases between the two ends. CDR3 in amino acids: CASSPLAATVYEQYF. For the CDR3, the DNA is TGTGCCAGCAGTCCCTTAGCGGCAACCGTCTACGAGCAGTACTTC.

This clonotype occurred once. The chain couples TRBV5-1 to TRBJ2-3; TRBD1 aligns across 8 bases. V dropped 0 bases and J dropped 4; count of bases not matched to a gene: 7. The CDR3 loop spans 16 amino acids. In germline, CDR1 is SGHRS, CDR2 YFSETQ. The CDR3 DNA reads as TGCGCCAGCAGCTTGGGGACCGCACAGGGGGCAGATACGCAGTATTTT. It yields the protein CASSLGTAQGADTQYF.

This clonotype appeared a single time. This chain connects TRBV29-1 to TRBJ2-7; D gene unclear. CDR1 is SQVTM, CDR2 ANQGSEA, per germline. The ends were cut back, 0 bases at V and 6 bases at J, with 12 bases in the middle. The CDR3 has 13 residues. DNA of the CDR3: TGCAGCGTTGAAGATCGCCTCAGGTCCGAGCAGTACTTC. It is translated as CSVEDRLRSEQYF.

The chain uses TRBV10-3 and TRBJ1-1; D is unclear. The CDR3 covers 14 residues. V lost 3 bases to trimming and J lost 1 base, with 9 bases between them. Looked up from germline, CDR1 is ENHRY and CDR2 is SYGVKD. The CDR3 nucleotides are TGTGCCATCAGTGATCTCGTAGGGAACACTGAAGCTTTCTTT. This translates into CAISDLVGNTEAFF.

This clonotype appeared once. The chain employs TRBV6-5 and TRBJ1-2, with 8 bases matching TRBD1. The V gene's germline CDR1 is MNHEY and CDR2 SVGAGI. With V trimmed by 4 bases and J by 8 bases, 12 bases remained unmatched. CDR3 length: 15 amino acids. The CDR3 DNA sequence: TGTGCCAGCAGTTCACAAGGACAGGGAATAGTCGGCTACACCTTC. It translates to CASSSQGQGIVGYTF.

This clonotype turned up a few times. CDR3 sequence reads: CASGDSNTEAFF. The CDR3, as DNA: TGCGCCTCGGGGGATTCGAACACTGAAGCTTTCTTT. The rearrangement joins TRBV4-3 to TRBJ1-1, with D maybe TRBD1 (5 bases). With 11 bases removed from V and 1 base from J, the gap between germline ends came to 11 bases. From germline, CDR1 is LGHNA and CDR2 YSLEER. CDR3 length: 12 amino acids.

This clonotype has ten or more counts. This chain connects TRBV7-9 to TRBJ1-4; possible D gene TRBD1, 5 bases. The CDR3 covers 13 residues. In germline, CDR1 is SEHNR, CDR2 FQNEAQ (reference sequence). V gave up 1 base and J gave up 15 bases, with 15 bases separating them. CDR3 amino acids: CASSLVLQGEVFF. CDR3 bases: TGTGCCAGCAGCTTAGTGCTCCAGGGAGAAGTGTTTTTT.